This entry is about one TCR beta chain. The antigen remains undetermined. Naive T cells were sorted: CD4+CD8-CD45RO-CD45RA+ for CD4+, CD8+CD4-CD45RA+CD27bright for CD8+. Each TCR library used around 0.5 ug of total RNA and a linear amplification protocol. TCRdb re-called the reads with MiXCR, one entry per CDR3 protein. This table holds approximately 180,000 distinct CDR3 sequences, 65% to 75% found once. The sample originates from a study of healthy donors' naive CD4 and CD8 T cells. Whole-study findings and limits: Possible naive T cell homeostatic proliferation bias remained unaddressed. Positive CDR3 charge linked to CD4+ cells, negative to CD8+ cells. Roughly 13% of CD4/CD8 propensity variance appeared explained by V, J and CDR3 charge.

The germline gives CDR1 MNHEY, CDR2 SVGAGI. The CDR3 covers 18 residues. V lost 9 bases, J lost 0 bases, and 14 bases stayed unmatched. J is TRBJ1-6 and V is TRBV6-5, with 7 positions matching TRBD1. The TCR comes from a pool of human donors in good health; the sample pools cells from several healthy donors. The sample taken for sequencing was naive CD4+ and CD8+ T cells sorted from blood, pooled from several donors. This CDR3 is CASRSGTAFSSYNSPLHF. CDR3 nucleotide sequence: TGTGCCAGTAGGTCCGGGACAGCCTTTAGCTCCTATAATTCACCCCTCCACTTT.